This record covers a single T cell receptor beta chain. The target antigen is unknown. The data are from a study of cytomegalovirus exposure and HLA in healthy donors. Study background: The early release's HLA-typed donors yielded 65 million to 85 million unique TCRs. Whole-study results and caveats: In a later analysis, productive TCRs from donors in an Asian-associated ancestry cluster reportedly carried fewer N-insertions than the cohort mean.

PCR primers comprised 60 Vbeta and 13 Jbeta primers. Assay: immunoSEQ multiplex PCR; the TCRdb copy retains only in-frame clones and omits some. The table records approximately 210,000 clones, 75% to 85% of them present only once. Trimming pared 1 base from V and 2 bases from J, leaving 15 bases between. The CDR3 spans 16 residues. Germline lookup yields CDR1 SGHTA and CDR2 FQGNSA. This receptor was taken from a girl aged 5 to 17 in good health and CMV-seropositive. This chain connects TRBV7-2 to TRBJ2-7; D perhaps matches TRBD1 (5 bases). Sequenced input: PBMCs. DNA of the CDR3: TGTGCCAGCAGCTTAGGGGCAGGGAACTTCGCCTACGAGCAGTACTTC. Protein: CASSLGAGNFAYEQYF.